This TCR beta chain was recorded in a study of T cell responses to AZD1222 COVID-19 vaccine. Study observations and caveats: Donors skewed white British and female; clonal diversity was possibly underestimated. Recipients of AZD1222 seropositive at baseline numbered only 5 to 7. The peak T cell response came first, and repertoires were sampled only after it.

Of note for this clone: Its antigen is currently unknown.

Data came from immunoSEQ multiplex PCR; TCRdb stores just in-frame clones and leaves some out. The sample has 45,000 to 50,000 clones; about nine tenths are singletons. Second-dose recipients at about 4 or about 12 weeks were treated as one pooled group. V gave up 3 bases and J gave up 1 base, with 8 bases separating them. The CDR3 runs to 15 residues. CDR1 is KGHDR, CDR2 SFDVKD, per germline. The V gene is TRBV24-1, the J gene TRBJ2-2; D not certain. The TCR sequence derives from an adult who received the AZD1222 COVID-19 vaccine. Sample: peripheral blood, taken 28 days after the second AZD1222 dose. The CDR3 DNA reads TGTGCCACCAGTGATCCCCCCCAGAACACCGGGGAGCTGTTTTTT. The encoded protein is CATSDPPQNTGELFF.